This T cell receptor beta chain was captured by sequencing in a study of cytomegalovirus exposure and HLA in healthy donors. Study observations and caveats: Segments of the TCR beta V type were, in most cases, productive about 87% or about 30% of the time in an earlier analysis. When the data were analyzed later, several of the most significant clusters appeared to be linked to common viral pathogens.

Vbeta (60) and Jbeta (13) primers were used in the PCR. The method was immunoSEQ multiplex PCR; TCRdb's version includes in-frame clones alone and lacks a portion of them. Among 200,000 to 250,000 clones listed, about 83% were seen once. Germline lookup yields CDR1 SGDLS and CDR2 YYNGEE. Losses at the gene ends were 3 bases for V and 3 bases for J; bases not matched to a gene: 9. This CDR3 contains 16 residues. On this clone itself: Its antigen is as yet unknown.

Likely unrecorded immune exposures existed in these nominally healthy donors. Sequenced sample: PBMCs. The chain recombines TRBV9 with TRBJ2-1, with 7 bases lining up with TRBD1. This TCR came from a man aged 35-49 years in good health and CMV-seronegative. Written as DNA, the CDR3 is TGTGCCAGCAGCGGTGGAACAGGGGTGAACTACAATGAGCAGTTCTTC. This sequence encodes CASSGGTGVNYNEQFF.